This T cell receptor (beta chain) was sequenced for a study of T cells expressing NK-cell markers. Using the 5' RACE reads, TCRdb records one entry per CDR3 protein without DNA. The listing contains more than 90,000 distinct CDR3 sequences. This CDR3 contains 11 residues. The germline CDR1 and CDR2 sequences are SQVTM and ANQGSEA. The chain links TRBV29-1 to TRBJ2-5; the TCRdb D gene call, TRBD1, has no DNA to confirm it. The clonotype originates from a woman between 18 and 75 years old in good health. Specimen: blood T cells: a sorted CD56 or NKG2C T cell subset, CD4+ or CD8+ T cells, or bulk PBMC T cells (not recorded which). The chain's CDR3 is CSVPTGVTQYF.